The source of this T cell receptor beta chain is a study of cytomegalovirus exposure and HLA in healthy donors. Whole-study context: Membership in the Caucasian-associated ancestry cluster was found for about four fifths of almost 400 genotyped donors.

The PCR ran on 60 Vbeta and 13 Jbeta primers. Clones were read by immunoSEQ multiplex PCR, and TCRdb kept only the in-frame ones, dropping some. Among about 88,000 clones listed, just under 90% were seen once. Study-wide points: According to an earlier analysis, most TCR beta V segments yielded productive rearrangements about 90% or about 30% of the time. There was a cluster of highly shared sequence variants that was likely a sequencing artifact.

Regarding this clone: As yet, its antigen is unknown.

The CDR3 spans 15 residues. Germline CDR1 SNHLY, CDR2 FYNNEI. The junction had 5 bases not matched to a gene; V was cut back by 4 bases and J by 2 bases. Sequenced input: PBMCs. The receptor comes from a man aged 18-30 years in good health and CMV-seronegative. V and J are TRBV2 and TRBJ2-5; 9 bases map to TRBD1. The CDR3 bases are TGTGCCAGCAGTGTTTGGGACAGGGATCAAGAGACCCAGTACTTC. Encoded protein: CASSVWDRDQETQYF. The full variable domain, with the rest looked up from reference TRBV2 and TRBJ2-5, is EPEVTQTPSHQVTQMGQEVILRCVPISNHLYFYWYRQILGQKVEFLVSFYNNEISEKSEIFDDQFSVERPDGSNFTLKIRSTKLEDSAMYFCASSVWDRDQETQYFGPGTRLLVL.